This is a list of T cell receptor beta chains from one sample in a study of blood T cell repertoires in COVID-19. Data came from immunoSEQ multiplex PCR; TCRdb stores just in-frame clones and leaves some out. The sample lists about 200,000 clones; around 80% were seen once. Sample: peripheral blood. The receptors here all came from a man aged 40-50 years with acute or convalescent COVID-19. CDR3s include the opening cysteine and the closing phenylalanine or tryptophan. A D gene is named only where the DNA matches it firmly. Expanded clones are given a class, and other clones once, few, many or no size at all.

V gene	D gene	clone size	J gene	CDR3 DNA	CDR3 protein
TRBV3-1/TRBV3-2	TRBD2	.	TRBJ2-5	TGTGCCAGCAACGAGGGCGGGAGCGGAGAGACCCAGTACTTC	CASNEGGSGETQYF
TRBV18	.	.	TRBJ2-7	TGTGCCAGCTCACCGTCCCCTTATCGACTCCACGAGCAGTACTTC	CASSPSPYRLHEQYF
TRBV19	.	.	TRBJ1-5	TGTGCCAGTAGTATATTAAATCAGCCCCAGCATTTT	CASSILNQPQHF
TRBV25-1	.	.	TRBJ2-7	TGTGCCAGCAGTGAGCCAGGACACACCTACGAGCAGTACTTC	CASSEPGHTYEQYF
TRBV7-9	TRBD1	.	TRBJ2-1	TGTGCCAGCAGCTTAGTGGGCGATCGACAGGGATGGAATGAGCAGTTCTTC	CASSLVGDRQGWNEQFF
TRBV19	TRBD2	.	TRBJ2-1	TGTGCCAGTATGCGCGGGAGTCACCTCTACAATGAGCAGTTCTTC	CASMRGSHLYNEQFF
TRBV9	.	.	TRBJ1-2	TGTGCCAGCAGCGTTCAGGGTTATGGCTACACCTTC	CASSVQGYGYTF
TRBV6-2/TRBV6-3	TRBD1	.	TRBJ2-7	TGTGCCAGCAGTTACTTCCGGACAGGAGTCGAGCAGTACTTC	CASSYFRTGVEQYF
TRBV5-8	TRBD1	.	TRBJ1-2	TGTGCCAGCAGCTTTTTGGACAGGGAAAATGGCTACACCTTC	CASSFLDRENGYTF
TRBV7-9	.	.	TRBJ2-5	TGTGCCAGCAGTATCGCAACGGGACTCCAAGAGACCCAGTACTTC	CASSIATGLQETQYF
TRBV7-9	TRBD2	once	TRBJ2-7	TGTGCCAGCAGCTTCGGGGCGGGGGGCACCTACGAGCAGTACTTC	CASSFGAGGTYEQYF
TRBV6-5	.	.	TRBJ1-1	TGTGCCAGCCCTCCCCCGGCGGGCTTGAACACTGAAGCTTTCTTT	CASPPPAGLNTEAFF
TRBV7-3	TRBD1	.	TRBJ1-2	TGTGCCAGCAGCGGGACAGGGCGTAATGGCTACACCTTC	CASSGTGRNGYTF
TRBV27	.	.	TRBJ1-1	TGTGCCAGCAGTTTACTAAGACAGACTGAAGCTTTCTTT	CASSLLRQTEAFF
TRBV10-3	TRBD1	.	TRBJ2-7	TGTGCCATCAGCGAGGGACAGAGATACGAGCAGTACTTC	CAISEGQRYEQYF
TRBV6-2/TRBV6-3	TRBD2	.	TRBJ2-7	TGTGCCAGCAGTCCGCTCGCGAGGACTAGCGGGAGTAGGTACGAGCAGTACTTC	CASSPLARTSGSRYEQYF
TRBV6-5	TRBD1	few	TRBJ1-1	TGTGCCAGCAACCCACAGGGGGCCCCCTTGGAAGCTTTCTTT	CASNPQGAPLEAFF
TRBV4-3	.	once	TRBJ2-5	TGCGCCAGCAGCCAAGGGGCGCAGAGACAAGAGACCCAGTACTTC	CASSQGAQRQETQYF
TRBV6-6	.	.	TRBJ1-5	TGTGCCAGCACCTCCGTGGGCAGGAGCAATCAGCCCCAGCATTTT	CASTSVGRSNQPQHF
TRBV5-1	.	.	TRBJ1-4	TGCGCCAGCAGGGCGGGGGGCTCGAATGAAAAACTGTTTTTT	CASRAGGSNEKLFF
TRBV5-1	.	once	TRBJ1-2	TGCGCCAGCAGCTTGGGAGTTTATGGCTACACCTTC	CASSLGVYGYTF
TRBV19	TRBD2	.	TRBJ2-3	TGTGCCAGTAGTCCGCTAACGGCGGGGAGGGCAGATACGCAGTATTTT	CASSPLTAGRADTQYF
TRBV29-1	TRBD1	.	TRBJ1-6	TGCAGCGTTGGCGACAGGGTCAATTCACCCCTCCACTTT	CSVGDRVNSPLHF
TRBV6-2/TRBV6-3	.	once	TRBJ1-2	TGTGCCAGCAGTTCCGGCAGGGGCTACACCTTC	CASSSGRGYTF
TRBV6-5	.	.	TRBJ2-5	TGTGCCAGCAGTTACGCTCAGGGGGAGACCCAGTACTTC	CASSYAQGETQYF
TRBV2	TRBD1	.	TRBJ1-1	TGTGCCACCAGCTCCAGACAGGGGAGGCCCACTGAAGCTTTCTTT	CATSSRQGRPTEAFF
TRBV18	.	.	TRBJ2-3	TGTGCCAGCTCACCTCTGGGTCAGGGCACAGATACGCAGTATTTT	CASSPLGQGTDTQYF
TRBV11-2	TRBD2	.	TRBJ2-1	TGTGCCAGCAGCCGGTATAGCGGGAGTCAAGTAGATAATGAGCAGTTCTTC	CASSRYSGSQVDNEQFF
TRBV15	TRBD2	.	TRBJ2-5	TGTGCCACCAGCCCCAGCGGGGTAGGAGAGACCCAGTACTTC	CATSPSGVGETQYF